This T cell receptor (beta chain) was profiled in a study of blood T cell repertoires in COVID-19. The CDR3 length is 15 residues. V lost 2 bases to trimming and J lost 2 bases, with 9 bases between them. Germline CDR1 and CDR2: MNHEY and SVGEGT. Method: immunoSEQ multiplex PCR; TCRdb's copy keeps in-frame clones and lacks some. Of some 290,000 clones listed, 90% are singletons. The sample comprised PBMCs or T cells enriched from blood (not recorded which). This chain joins TRBV6-2 or TRBV6-3 and TRBJ2-2; D is uncertain. This sequence was found in a young woman who had been exposed to COVID-19. CDR3 DNA sequence: TGTGCCAGCAGTTACCTCACTCGTAACACCGGGGAGCTGTTTTTT. Its protein is CASSYLTRNTGELFF.